The next 30 T cell receptor beta chains were all read from a single sample in a study of blood T cells in healthy people across ages. A second PCR of 7 to 11 cycles used a sample-barcoded 5' primer and a J-beta primer mix. From the 5' RACE reads, TCRdb called clonotypes with MiXCR, one entry per CDR3 protein. Of about 770,000 distinct CDR3 sequences in the sample, roughly 44% are singletons; the top ten hold approximately 19%. The sequencing sample was made of blood. These receptors were obtained from a man between 60 and 75 years old in good health.

The chain employs TRBV4-3 and TRBJ1-2; 9 bases agree with TRBD1. The CDR3 covers 16 residues. J was trimmed by 4 bases and V by 1 base; bases with no gene match: 7. CDR1 and CDR2 (germline): LGHNA, YSLEER. The CDR3 is CASSQVRTGALYGYTF. The CDR3 coding sequence is TGCGCCAGCAGCCAAGTCCGGACAGGGGCACTCTATGGCTACACCTTC.

The chain employs TRBV7-2 and TRBJ2-1; a weak D match, TRBD2 (6 bases). The CDR3 runs to 14 residues. CDR1 and CDR2 (germline): SGHTA, FQGNSA. The V and J ends lost 5 bases and 5 bases respectively, with 13 bases between them. CDR3 in amino acids: CASSPMGGNNEQFF. For the CDR3, the DNA is TGTGCCAGCAGCCCAATGGGGGGAAACAATGAGCAGTTCTTC.

This chain connects TRBV6-2 or TRBV6-3 to TRBJ2-4, with TRBD2 matching 9 bases. The CDR3 runs 16 residues. Germline V gives CDR1 MNHEY, CDR2 SVGEGT. J was trimmed by 5 bases and V by 4 bases; bases with no gene match: 9. CDR3 region: CASSLGTSPSQNIQYF. DNA for the CDR3: TGTGCCAGCAGTTTGGGGACTAGCCCGAGCCAAAACATTCAGTACTTC.

This clonotype appeared a few times. The chain has TRBV9 and TRBJ1-2; 9 bases match TRBD1. The CDR3 length is 15 residues. V was pared by 3 bases and J by 5 bases, with 8 bases of the junction left unmatched. CDR1 SGDLS and CDR2 YYNGEE come from the germline V gene. The CDR3 coding sequence is TGTGCCAGCAGCGGCTCCGGGACAGGGATTTATGGCTACACCTTC. This gives the protein CASSGSGTGIYGYTF. The entire variable domain, with the rest obtained from reference TRBV9 and TRBJ1-2, is as follows: DSGVTQTPKHLITATGQRVTLRCSPRSGDLSVYWYQQSLDQGLQFLIQYYNGEERAKGNILERFSAQQFPDLHSELNLSSLELGDSALYFCASSGSGTGIYGYTFGSGTRLTVV.

V gene TRBV3-1 combines with J gene TRBJ2-1; D unresolved. This CDR3 spans 13 amino acids. Germline assignment: CDR1 LGHDT and CDR2 YNNKEL (reference sequence). V was pared by 6 bases and J by 10 bases, with 16 bases between. CDR3 amino acids: CASSPNGFGEQFF. CDR3 bases: TGTGCCAGCAGTCCTAATGGGTTCGGGGAGCAGTTCTTC.

The chain links TRBV12-3 or TRBV12-4 to TRBJ2-5; D unresolved. The CDR3 consists of 13 residues. The V gene lost 3 bases and the J gene lost 5 bases, with 10 bases spanning the gap. CDR3: CASSFRLRETQYF. DNA for the CDR3: TGTGCCAGCAGTTTCAGGCTCCGGGAGACCCAGTACTTC.

The V and J genes are TRBV6-1 and TRBJ1-2; no reliable D call. The CDR3 runs 15 residues. Germline CDR1 MNHNS, CDR2 SASEGT. Deletions cut 1 base from V and 3 bases from J, with 12 bases between. The CDR3 spells CASSEVANSDYGYTF. CDR3 bases: TGTGCCAGCAGTGAAGTTGCGAATTCGGACTATGGCTACACCTTC.

V usage is TRBV12-3 or TRBV12-4 and J usage is TRBJ1-6; possibly TRBD1 for D (5 bases). V lost 6 bases and J lost 7, with 10 bases in between. The CDR3 spans 13 residues. The CDR3 is CASSGQINSPLHF. The DNA for the CDR3 is TGTGCCAGCAGCGGACAAATCAATTCACCCCTCCACTTT.

The chain is built from TRBV28 and TRBJ2-4; 11 positions agree with TRBD1. This CDR3 is built from 12 residues. J gave up 14 bases and V 6 bases, and 6 bases lay outside the gene matches. CDR1 and CDR2 from the germline V gene are MDHEN and SYDVKM. The CDR3 region has the DNA TGTGCCAGCAGCCTAGGACAGGGGGCGGAGTACTTC. Residues: CASSLGQGAEYF.

The chain uses TRBV4-3 and TRBJ2-3, with 9 bases matching TRBD2. From germline, CDR1 is LGHNA and CDR2 YSLEER. This CDR3 has 19 amino acids. The trim removed 1 base at V and 0 bases at J, leaving 11 bases unmatched. CDR3 amino acids: CASSQGTSGGSLSTDTQYF. Written as DNA, the CDR3 is TGCGCCAGCAGCCAAGGGACGAGCGGGGGGTCTCTAAGCACAGATACGCAGTATTTT.

The sample holds a few counts of this clonotype. The chain has TRBV5-1 and TRBJ2-7; D gene ambiguous. The CDR3 loop spans 13 amino acids. V lost 0 bases and J 3 bases, leaving 7 bases between the germline ends. Germline loops: CDR1 SGHRS, CDR2 YFSETQ. The CDR3 is CASSLDGLYEQYF. As DNA, the CDR3 is TGCGCCAGCAGCTTGGACGGCCTCTACGAGCAGTACTTC. The whole variable domain, filled in from reference TRBV5-1 and TRBJ2-7, reads KAGVTQTPRYLIKTRGQQVTLSCSPISGHRSVSWYQQTPGQGLQFLFEYFSETQRNKGNFPGRFSGRQFSNSRSEMNVSTLELGDSALYLCASSLDGLYEQYFGPGTRLTVT.

The sample holds a few counts of this clonotype. In DNA, the CDR3 is TGTGCCAGCAGTTCAGCCGGGGCCTATGGCTACACCTTC. Translation gives CASSSAGAYGYTF. The rearrangement links TRBV12-3 or TRBV12-4 to TRBJ1-2, with a possible D match to TRBD1 (5 bases). The ends were cut back, 4 bases at V and 4 bases at J, with 10 bases in the middle. This CDR3 spans 13 amino acids.

The chain is built from TRBV7-9 and TRBJ1-1; D uncertain. Trimming took 2 bases from V and 5 from J, leaving 18 bases between them. The CDR3 is 16 residues long. Germline V gene sequence: CDR1 SEHNR, CDR2 FQNEAQ (reference sequence). The CDR3 here is CASSLWARRAGTEAFF. The CDR3, as DNA: TGTGCCAGCAGCTTATGGGCAAGGAGGGCGGGTACTGAAGCTTTCTTT. Drawing the rest from reference TRBV7-9 and TRBJ1-1, the complete variable domain is DTGVSQNPRHKITKRGQNVTFRCDPISEHNRLYWYRQTLGQGPEFLTYFQNEAQLEKSRLLSDRFSAERPKGSFSTLEIQRTEQGDSAMYLCASSLWARRAGTEAFFGQGTRLTVV.

About this clonotype itself: A read error may produce the germline difference seen at one junction end. This chain connects TRBV20-1 to TRBJ2-7; the D gene is possibly TRBD1 (7 bases). The CDR3 runs to 12 residues. Germline V CDR1 and CDR2: DFQATT, SNEGSKA (reference sequence). DNA for the CDR3: TGCAGTGCTAGAGATTCGGGGGTCAGGGGGAACTTC. Translated: CSARDSGVRGNF.

This sequence joins TRBV30 and TRBJ2-7; TRBD2 might be the D (6 bases). The CDR3 sequence is 14 residues long. Trimming took 2 bases from V and 2 from J, leaving 13 bases between them. In germline, CDR1 is GTSNPN, CDR2 SVGIG (reference sequence). CDR3 in DNA: TGTGCCTGGAGTTCAATAGCGGAGACCTACGAGCAGTACTTC. Translation gives CAWSSIAETYEQYF. The full variable domain, with the rest looked up from reference TRBV30 and TRBJ2-7, is SQTIHQWPATLVQPVGSPLSLECTVEGTSNPNLYWYRQAAGRGLQLLFYSVGIGQISSEVPQNLSASRPQDRQFILSSKKLLLSDSGFYLCAWSSIAETYEQYFGPGTRLTVT.

This clonotype occurred once. The gene calls are TRBV5-8 and TRBJ2-7; 7 positions agree with TRBD1. This CDR3 is built from 16 residues. The J segment lost 1 base and the V segment lost 5 bases, leaving 12 bases of the junction unmatched. From germline, CDR1 is SGHTS and CDR2 YDEGEE. The CDR3 sequence: CASRPGQPIQSYEQYF. In nucleotides, the CDR3 is TGTGCCAGCAGACCGGGACAGCCAATACAATCCTACGAGCAGTACTTC.

The J gene is TRBJ2-3, the V gene TRBV6-1; D is possibly TRBD2 (6 bases). Between the trimmed V and J ends, which lost 7 bases and 2 bases, there was a span of 13 bases. In germline, CDR1 is MNHNS, CDR2 SASEGT. The CDR3 sequence is 14 residues long. This CDR3 is CASNIGGNTDTQYF. In nucleotides, the CDR3 is TGTGCCAGCAATATCGGGGGAAACACAGATACGCAGTATTTT.

The chain joins TRBV10-3 to TRBJ2-7; D gene ambiguous. Trimming pared 5 bases from V and 7 bases from J, leaving 15 bases between. The CDR3 runs 13 residues. Germline loops: CDR1 ENHRY, CDR2 SYGVKD. The CDR3 nucleotides are TGTGCCATCAGTCCTTTCGGATACAGTGAGCAGTACTTC. It encodes CAISPFGYSEQYF.

This clonotype turned up a few times. The chain links TRBV4-3 to TRBJ1-1; TRBD1 agrees at 9 bases. V lost 4 bases and J lost 3; bases outside the gene matches: 6. Germline CDR1 reads LGHNA; CDR2 reads YSLEER. The CDR3 consists of 15 residues. The CDR3 DNA sequence: TGCGCCAGCAGCCCCCGGGACAGGGTTTACACTGAAGCTTTCTTT. Encoded protein: CASSPRDRVYTEAFF.

The CDR3 sequence: CASSQDNSQPQHF. For the CDR3, the DNA is TGCGCCAGCAGCCAAGATAATTCACAGCCCCAGCATTTT. The chain employs TRBV4-3 and TRBJ1-5; D remains unclear. Trimming cost V 0 bases and J 7 bases, with 7 bases left between them. Looked up from germline, CDR1 is LGHNA and CDR2 is YSLEER. This CDR3 is built from 13 residues.

The J gene is TRBJ1-5, the V gene TRBV7-8, with D possibly being TRBD1 (5 bases). This CDR3 comprises 14 residues. Trimming pared 2 bases from V and 7 bases from J, leaving 12 bases between. Germline V lookup: CDR1 SGHVS, CDR2 FQNEAQ. CDR3 sequence reads: CASSLPGADQPQHF. The CDR3 nucleotides read TGTGCCAGCAGCTTACCCGGGGCAGACCAGCCCCAGCATTTT.

The J gene is TRBJ1-1, the V gene TRBV27; D is perhaps TRBD1 (5 bases). Trimming shortened V by 3 bases and J by 10 bases, and 12 bases separated the two germline ends. Germline V gene sequence: CDR1 MNHEY, CDR2 SMNVEV (reference sequence). The CDR3 length is 12 residues. For the CDR3, the DNA is TGTGCCAGCAGTTTTTCGCAGGGTCGAGCTTTCTTT. Residues: CASSFSQGRAFF.

Comment on this clonotype: One base away lies a much larger clone, so this may be a sequencing read error. V is TRBV20-1 and J is TRBJ2-5; D is perhaps TRBD1 (7 bases). V lost 5 bases to trimming and J lost 11 bases, with 18 bases between them. CDR3 length: 12 residues. CDR1 and CDR2 (germline): DFQATT, SNEGSKA (reference sequence). This CDR3 reads CSAQGGRNEQYF. CDR3 DNA sequence: TGCAGTGCTCAGGGGGGCCGGAATGAGCAGTACTTC.

The chain has TRBV10-3 and TRBJ2-4; D might be TRBD1 (5 bases). Germline assignment: CDR1 ENHRY and CDR2 SYGVKD. Trimming pared 0 bases from V and 4 bases from J, leaving 7 bases between. The CDR3 runs 14 residues. CDR3 DNA sequence: TGTGCCATCAGTGAGTCGGGGCAGAAAAACATTCAGTACTTC. It yields the protein CAISESGQKNIQYF.

This clonotype came up many times. V and J are TRBV4-1 and TRBJ2-6; a weak D match, TRBD1 (6 bases). V was clipped by 0 bases and J by 0 bases, with 9 bases between them. The germline V gene encodes CDR1 MGHRA and CDR2 YSYEKL. The CDR3 consists of 17 residues. The CDR3 loop is CASSQDRGPSGANVLTF. In DNA, the CDR3 is TGCGCCAGCAGCCAAGACAGGGGCCCCTCTGGGGCCAACGTCCTGACTTTC.

The chain uses TRBV6-1 and TRBJ2-5; tentative D call: TRBD1 (6 bases). Germline loops: CDR1 MNHNS, CDR2 SASEGT. V lost 6 bases and J lost 0, with 14 bases in between. The CDR3 is made up of 15 amino acids. For the CDR3, the DNA is TGTGCCAGCAGGGACGGACAGACCTACCAAGAGACCCAGTACTTC. Its protein product is CASRDGQTYQETQYF.

The chain has TRBV28 and TRBJ1-1, with a possible D match to TRBD1 (5 bases). This CDR3 has 13 residues. The germline CDR1 and CDR2 sequences are MDHEN and SYDVKM. V dropped 5 bases and J dropped 4 bases, with 11 bases sitting between them. Here the CDR3 DNA reads TGTGCCAGCAGTCCGCTTGGGACCACTGAAGCTTTCTTT. It yields the protein CASSPLGTTEAFF.

On this clonotype: An end of the junction does not agree with germline; a read error may underlie this. The chain recombines TRBV7-7 with TRBJ2-2; 7 positions agree with TRBD2. Germline loops: CDR1 SSHAT, CDR2 FNYEAQ (reference sequence). The CDR3 totals 17 residues. The CDR3 nucleotides are TGTGCTAGCAGCTTAGGTCCGGCTAGCGGGAACACCGGGGAGCTGTTTTTT. It specifies CASSLGPASGNTGELFF.

The sample holds a few counts of this clonotype. The rearrangement links TRBV15 to TRBJ2-4; D might be TRBD1 or TRBD2, each matching 6 bases. The CDR3 loop spans 16 amino acids. V lost 4 bases and J lost 6, with 19 bases in between. The germline gives CDR1 LNHNV, CDR2 YYDKDF (reference sequence). The CDR3 region has the DNA TGTGCCACCAGCACACCCAACAGGGAGGTGGTAAACATTCAGTACTTC. This gives the protein CATSTPNREVVNIQYF.

The chain uses TRBV4-3 and TRBJ2-3, with 11 bases that match TRBD2. The V gene's germline CDR1 is LGHNA and CDR2 YSLEER. The trim removed 3 bases at V and 6 bases at J, leaving 11 bases unmatched. The CDR3 covers 17 residues. CDR3 sequence (DNA): TGCGCCAGCAGCCAGAAATTTAGCGGGGGGGCTCAGGATACGCAGTATTTT. Amino acids: CASSQKFSGGAQDTQYF.